What follows are 5 T cell receptor beta chains derived from one specimen sequenced in a study of post-analysis software for immune sequencing data. General study points: Higher frequency in patients than in controls was seen for roughly five TRBV segments, with TRBV5-6, TRBV5-1 and TRBV20-1 among them.

Their cognate antigens are unknown. Unique molecular identifiers featured in each of the TCR beta cDNA libraries. TCRdb ran MiXCR on the PCR reads and lists one entry per CDR3 protein. The sample has 700,000 to 800,000 distinct CDR3 sequences; roughly 29% are singletons. Material for sequencing was blood. These receptors were obtained from a girl between 10 and 17 years old with multiple sclerosis.

The chain has TRBV20-1 and TRBJ2-7; TRBD2 aligns across 9 bases. CDR1 is DFQATT and CDR2 is SNEGSKA in the germline V gene (reference sequence). The CDR3 runs to 14 residues. After removal of 3 bases from V and 6 bases from J, the junction contained 9 bases not matched to a gene. The CDR3 protein is CSARGLAGSSEQYF. The CDR3, as DNA: TGCAGTGCTAGGGGGCTAGCGGGATCCAGCGAGCAGTACTTC.

Comment on this clonotype: A read error may be the cause here, since a much bigger clone is one base away. V usage is TRBV20-1 and J usage is TRBJ2-5, with 7 bases identical to TRBD1. The DNA end is more similar to TRBJ2-7, so the J call may be wrong. This CDR3 is 14 amino acids long. Germline CDR1 and CDR2: DFQATT and SNEGSKA (reference sequence). CDR3 residues: CSATLTGWVYEQYF. DNA for the CDR3: TGCAGTGCTACCCTGACAGGGTGGGTGTACGAGCAGTACTTC.

V gene TRBV11-2 combines with J gene TRBJ1-6; possibly TRBD1 for D (5 bases). This CDR3 spans 14 amino acids. The germline CDR1 and CDR2 sequences are SGHAT and FQNNGV. Trimming removed 2 bases from V and 10 bases from J, with 12 bases in between. CDR3 bases: TGTGCCAGCAGCTTACCAGGGCTTGGGTCACCCCTCCACTTT. Its translation is CASSLPGLGSPLHF. The whole variable domain, filled in from reference TRBV11-2 and TRBJ1-6, reads EAGVAQSPRYKIIEKRQSVAFWCNPISGHATLYWYQQILGQGPKLLIQFQNNGVVDDSQLPKDRFSAERLKGVDSTLKIQPAKLEDSAVYLCASSLPGLGSPLHFGNGTRLTVT.

V is TRBV7-2 and J is TRBJ2-3; D remains unclear. The CDR3 runs 13 residues. Germline CDR1 is SGHTA and CDR2 is FQGNSA. V lost 10 bases and J lost 3, with 14 bases in between. The DNA for the CDR3 is TGTGCCACAAGGAGTTCGCTTACAGATACGCAGTATTTT. This codes for CATRSSLTDTQYF.

This clonotype was detected only a few times. One end of the junction fails to match germline, which may point to a read error. The CDR3, as DNA: TGTGCCAGCAGCCACTTGTCAGGAACTGGGGCCAACGTCCCGACTTTC. Translated: CASSHLSGTGANVPTF. The chain is built from TRBV7-2 and TRBJ2-6; the D gene is possibly TRBD1 (5 bases). CDR1 and CDR2 (germline): SGHTA, FQGNSA. CDR3 size: 16 residues.